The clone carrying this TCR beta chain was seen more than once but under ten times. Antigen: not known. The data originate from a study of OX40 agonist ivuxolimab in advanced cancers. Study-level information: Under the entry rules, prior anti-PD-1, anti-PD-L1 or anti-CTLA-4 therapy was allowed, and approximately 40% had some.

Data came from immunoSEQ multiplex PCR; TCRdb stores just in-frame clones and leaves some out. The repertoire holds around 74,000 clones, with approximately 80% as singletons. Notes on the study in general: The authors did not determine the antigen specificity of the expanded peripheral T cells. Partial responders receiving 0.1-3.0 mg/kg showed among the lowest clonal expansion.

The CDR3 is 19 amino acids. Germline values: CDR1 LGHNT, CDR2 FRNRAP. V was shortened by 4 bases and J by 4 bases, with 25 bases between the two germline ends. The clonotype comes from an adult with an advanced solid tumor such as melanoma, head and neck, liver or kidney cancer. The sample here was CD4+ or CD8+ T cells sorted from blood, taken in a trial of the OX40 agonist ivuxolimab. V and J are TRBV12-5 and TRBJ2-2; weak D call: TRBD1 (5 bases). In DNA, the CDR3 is TGTGCTAGTGGTTCCCCGGCAGGACCGGCGCAGGGCGGCACCGGGGAGCTGTTTTTT. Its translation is CASGSPAGPAQGGTGELFF.